Sequencing of this T cell receptor (beta chain) was carried out in a study of neoadjuvant anti-PD-1 for oral cavity cancer. Method: immunoSEQ multiplex PCR; TCRdb's copy keeps in-frame clones and lacks some. The data contain about 15,000 clones, roughly 60% of them singletons. This clone was seen a single time. The sequence derives from a person aged 35-79 years with oral cavity squamous cell carcinoma. The sequenced sample was PBMCs, obtained before nivolumab (anti-PD-1) treatment.

CDR3 nucleotides: TGTGCCAGCAGCCAACCGGGACTAGCCTACAATGAGCAGTTCTTC. Protein product: CASSQPGLAYNEQFF. The chain combines TRBV7-3 with TRBJ2-1, with 8 bases aligning to TRBD2. The V gene's germline CDR1 is SGHTA and CDR2 FQGTGA. The CDR3 has 15 amino acids. Unmatched junction bases numbered 5, after V lost 5 bases and J lost 2 bases. The whole variable domain, filled in from reference TRBV7-3 and TRBJ2-1, reads GAGVSQTPSNKVTEKGKYVELRCDPISGHTALYWYRQSLGQGPEFLIYFQGTGAADDSGLPNDRFFAVRPEGSVSTLKIQRTERGDSAVYLCASSQPGLAYNEQFFGPGTRLTVL.